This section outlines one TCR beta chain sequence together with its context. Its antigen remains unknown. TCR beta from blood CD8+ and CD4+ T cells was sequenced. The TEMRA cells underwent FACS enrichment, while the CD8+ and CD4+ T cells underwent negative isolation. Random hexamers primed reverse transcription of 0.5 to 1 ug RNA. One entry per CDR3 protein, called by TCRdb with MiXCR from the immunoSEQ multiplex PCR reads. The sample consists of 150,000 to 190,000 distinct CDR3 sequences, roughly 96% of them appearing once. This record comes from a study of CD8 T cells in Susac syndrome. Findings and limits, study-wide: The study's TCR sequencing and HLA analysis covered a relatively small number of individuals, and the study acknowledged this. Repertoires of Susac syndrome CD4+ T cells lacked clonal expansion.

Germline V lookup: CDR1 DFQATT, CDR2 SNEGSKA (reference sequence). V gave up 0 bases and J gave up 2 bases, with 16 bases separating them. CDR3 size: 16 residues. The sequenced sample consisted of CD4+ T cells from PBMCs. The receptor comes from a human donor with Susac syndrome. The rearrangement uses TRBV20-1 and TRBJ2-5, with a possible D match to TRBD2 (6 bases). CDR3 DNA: TGCAGTGCTAGAGATCGGAGGGGCGGCCCACAAGAGACCCAGTACTTC. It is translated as CSARDRRGGPQETQYF.